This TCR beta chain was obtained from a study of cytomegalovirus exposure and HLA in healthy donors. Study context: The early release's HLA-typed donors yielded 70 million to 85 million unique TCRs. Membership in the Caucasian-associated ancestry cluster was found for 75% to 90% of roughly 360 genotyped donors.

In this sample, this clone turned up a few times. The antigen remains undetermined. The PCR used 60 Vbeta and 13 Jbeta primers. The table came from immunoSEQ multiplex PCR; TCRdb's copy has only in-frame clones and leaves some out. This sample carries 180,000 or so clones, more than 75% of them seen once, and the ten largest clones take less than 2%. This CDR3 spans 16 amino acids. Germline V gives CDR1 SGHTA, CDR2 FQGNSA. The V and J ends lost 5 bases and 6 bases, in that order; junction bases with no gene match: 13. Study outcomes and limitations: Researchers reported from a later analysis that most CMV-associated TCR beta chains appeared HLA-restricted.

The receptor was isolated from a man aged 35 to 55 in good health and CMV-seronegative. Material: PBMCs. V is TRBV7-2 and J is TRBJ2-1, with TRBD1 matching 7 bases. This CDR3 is CASSPRTGTAPNEQFF. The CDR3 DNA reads TGTGCCAGCAGCCCCCGGACAGGAACGGCCCCCAATGAGCAGTTCTTC.